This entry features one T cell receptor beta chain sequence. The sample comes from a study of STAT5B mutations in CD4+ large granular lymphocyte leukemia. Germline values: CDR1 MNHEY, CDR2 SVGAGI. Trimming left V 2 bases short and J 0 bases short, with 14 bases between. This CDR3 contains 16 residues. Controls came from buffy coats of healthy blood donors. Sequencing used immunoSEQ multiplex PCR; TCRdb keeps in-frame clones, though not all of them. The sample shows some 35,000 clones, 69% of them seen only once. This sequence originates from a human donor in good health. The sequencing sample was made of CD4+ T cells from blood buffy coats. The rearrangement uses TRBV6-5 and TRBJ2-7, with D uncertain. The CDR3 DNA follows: TGTGCCAGCAGTTACGGCCCGGGCTCGAGCTCCTACGAGCAGTACTTC. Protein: CASSYGPGSSSYEQYF.